The source of this TCR beta chain is a study of low-dose radiotherapy and immunotherapy resistance in tumors. Across the study: Individuals in Cohort 2 had 1 Gy per fraction every two weeks, adding up to 13 Gy over 26 weeks.

Time point noted: before trial treatment. Many counts were recorded for this clonotype. The CDR3 spans 16 residues. The ends lost 4 bases at V and 2 bases at J; junction bases unmatched: 13. Germline CDR1 SQVTM, CDR2 ANQGSEA. TRAV- and TRBV-specific primers, spanning alpha and beta chains, primed first-strand cDNA. A constant-region primer paired with the V-primer adapter amplified TCRs over about 20 PCR cycles. MiXCR, run by TCRdb on the reads, gives a single entry per CDR3 protein. The sample carries tens of thousands of distinct CDR3 sequences, 8% to 10% recorded once. Sequencing used PBMCs, obtained before treatment. The receptor's source is a male donor with prostate cancer. The rearrangement joins TRBV29-1 to TRBJ1-2; TRBD1 agrees at 7 bases. The CDR3 loop is CSVVFRGKGGNYGYTF. The CDR3 nucleotides are TGCAGCGTTGTTTTCAGGGGCAAAGGGGGCAACTATGGCTACACCTTC.